The rows below give T cell receptor beta chains drawn from one sample of a study of beta chain features in type 1 diabetes. Some clones are missing from TCRdb's copy, which holds only in-frame ones; the method was immunoSEQ multiplex PCR. Of 300,000 to 350,000 clones listed, approximately 13% are singletons. The sequenced sample consisted of naive CD4+ T cells from blood. The receptors here all came from a woman aged 18-29 years with type 1 diabetes. Both conserved end residues are part of each CDR3. A D gene is named only where the DNA matches it firmly. Clone size is shown for a subset of rows, as once, few, many or a class of expanded clone.

v_gene	abundance	d_gene	j_gene	CDR3nt	CDR3aa
TRBV18	few	.	TRBJ2-1	TGTGCCAGCTTCGGAGCCAATGAGCAGTTCTTC	CASFGANEQFF
TRBV9	few	.	TRBJ1-1	TGTGCCAGCAGCGTAACGGGAACGGGGGCTGAAGCTTTCTTT	CASSVTGTGAEAFF
TRBV6-5	.	.	TRBJ2-1	TGTGCCAGCAGCCTAAACCGTTACTACAATGAGCAGTTCTTC	CASSLNRYYNEQFF
TRBV2	few	.	TRBJ2-1	TGTGCCAGCAGTCCTGACAGGCTACCCTACAATGAGCAGTTCTTC	CASSPDRLPYNEQFF
TRBV7-2	.	TRBD2	TRBJ2-1	TGTGCCAGCAGCTTAGGACTAGCGGTCAATGAGCAGTTCTTC	CASSLGLAVNEQFF
TRBV2	.	.	TRBJ2-6	TGTGCCAGCAGTTCTCAGGGTACTGAGGCCAACGTCCTGACTTTC	CASSSQGTEANVLTF
TRBV2	few	TRBD2	TRBJ2-5	TGTGCCAGCTACCGCCCGAGACTAGCGGTCCAAGAGACCCAGTACTTC	CASYRPRLAVQETQYF
TRBV5-1	few	TRBD2	TRBJ2-2	TGCGCCAGCAGCCGACTAGCGGAGAACACCGGGGAGCTGTTTTTT	CASSRLAENTGELFF
TRBV7-9	.	.	TRBJ2-3	TGTGCCAGCAGCTTAGGACTAGTTACAGATACGCAGTATTTT	CASSLGLVTDTQYF
TRBV6-5	.	TRBD2	TRBJ2-7	TGTGCCACCGTCGGGGGGGCCAACTACGAGCAGTACTTC	CATVGGANYEQYF
TRBV28	.	.	TRBJ2-1	TGTGCCAGCAGGCGGGCGGAACATTACAATGAGCAGTTCTTC	CASRRAEHYNEQFF
TRBV15	.	TRBD2	TRBJ2-1	TGTGCCACCAGCAGAGCGGGAGGCAACTACAATGAGCAGTTCTTC	CATSRAGGNYNEQFF
TRBV5-1	.	.	TRBJ2-5	TGCGCCAGCAGCTTGGGCGTTGTTGCGGGGCAAGAGACCCAGTACTTC	CASSLGVVAGQETQYF
TRBV5-4	.	TRBD1	TRBJ1-3	TGTGCCAGCAGCTCTGACAGGGCGACCGTCGGGGCAGGAAACACCATATATTTT	CASSSDRATVGAGNTIYF
TRBV10-3	.	.	TRBJ2-2	TGTGCCATGGGACTTTACGACACCGGGGAGCTGTTTTTT	CAMGLYDTGELFF
TRBV5-1	once	TRBD1	TRBJ2-5	TGCGCCAGCGGAACAGGGGGCGGGGAGACCCAGTACTTC	CASGTGGGETQYF
TRBV11-3	few	.	TRBJ2-3	TGTGCCAGCAGCTTCGCGGGGAGCACAGATACGCAGTATTTT	CASSFAGSTDTQYF
TRBV27	few	.	TRBJ2-1	TGTGCCAGCAGCCGCGGACAGTCGCACAATGAGCAGTTCTTC	CASSRGQSHNEQFF
TRBV5-4	.	.	TRBJ2-5	TGTGCCAGCAGTCTGGGACTTATGGAGACCCAGTACTTC	CASSLGLMETQYF
TRBV2	few	.	TRBJ2-7	TGTGCCAGCAGTGGTGGCGGAATAAGCTCCTACGAGCAGTACTTC	CASSGGGISSYEQYF
TRBV9	.	.	TRBJ2-1	TGTGCCAGCAGCGTAGGAGTTATTTACAATGAGCAGTTCTTC	CASSVGVIYNEQFF
TRBV28	few	.	TRBJ2-5	TGTGCCAGCAGTTTTGCTCCTAGCGCAGAGACCCAGTACTTC	CASSFAPSAETQYF
TRBV6-1	.	.	TRBJ1-3	TGTGCCAGCAGAGGACAGCCCGGAAACACCATATATTTT	CASRGQPGNTIYF
TRBV29-1	.	.	TRBJ2-1	TGCAGCGTTGTGGGTCCGGGAGCAACTTGGAATGAGCAGTTCTTC	CSVVGPGATWNEQFF
TRBV7-2	.	TRBD2	TRBJ2-2	TGTGCCAGCAGCTTACCTAGCGGACACACCGGGGAGCTGTTTTTT	CASSLPSGHTGELFF
TRBV2	.	TRBD2	TRBJ2-1	TGTGCCAGCAGTGTTTCCGGGAGGAAGCTCTCCTACAATGAGCAGTTCTTC	CASSVSGRKLSYNEQFF
TRBV7-2	.	.	TRBJ2-4	TGTGCCAGCAGCTTAGGCTCTCTAAATCTAGCCAAAAACATTCAGTACTTC	CASSLGSLNLAKNIQYF
TRBV19	few	.	TRBJ1-5	TGTGCCAGTAGTATAGGTGGACAGTACAATCAGCCCCAGCATTTT	CASSIGGQYNQPQHF
TRBV29-1	.	.	TRBJ2-7	TGCAGCGTGGAGACAGGTACCTACGAGCAGTACTTC	CSVETGTYEQYF
TRBV19	.	.	TRBJ1-1	TGTGCCAGTAGTATGGGGAGTGAAGCTTTCTTT	CASSMGSEAFF
TRBV9	few	TRBD2	TRBJ2-5	TGTGCCAGCAGCCCCCAGGGACTAGCGGGAGTGGAGACCCAGTACTTC	CASSPQGLAGVETQYF
TRBV29-1	few	.	TRBJ2-1	TGCAGCGTTGGGAGACCCAGGGGTGAGCAGTTCTTC	CSVGRPRGEQFF
TRBV7-9	few	.	TRBJ2-1	TGTGCCAGCAGCCACAGGACGGTCCTAACACAATACAATGAGCAGTTCTTC	CASSHRTVLTQYNEQFF
TRBV29-1	few	TRBD2	TRBJ2-7	TGCAGCGTTGTATCTAGCGGGACGGACTACGAGCAGTACTTC	CSVVSSGTDYEQYF
TRBV28	.	TRBD1	TRBJ1-4	TGTGCCACCCGGACAGGGAATGAAAAACTGTTTTTT	CATRTGNEKLFF
TRBV25-1	.	.	TRBJ2-1	TGTGCCAGCAGTGAACCTGCACAGAGCTCCTACAATGAGCAGTTCTTC	CASSEPAQSSYNEQFF
TRBV7-2	few	.	TRBJ2-3	TGTGCCAGCAGCTTGGGTGTTAGCCGAAGCACAGATACGCAGTATTTT	CASSLGVSRSTDTQYF
TRBV28	once	.	TRBJ1-5	TGTGCCAGCAGTGCTGCAGGGTATCGGCAGCCCCAGCATTTT	CASSAAGYRQPQHF
TRBV30	few	.	TRBJ1-5	TGTGCCTGGAGTGTTGGGGAGAATCAGCCCCAGCATTTT	CAWSVGENQPQHF
TRBV11-2	few	.	TRBJ2-4	TGTGCCAGCAGCTTAAGCCTAGCCGGGGGTTTAACGAACATTCAGTACTTC	CASSLSLAGGLTNIQYF